Presented here are 28 T cell receptor beta chains from one specimen sequenced in a study. TCRdb passed the 5' RACE reads through MiXCR, listing each CDR3 protein once. Of some 45,000 distinct CDR3 sequences in the sample, 28% were seen once. The sequencing sample was made of naive CD4+ T cells sorted from blood. Documented subset: naive CD4+ T cells, CD4+CD45RA+CD25-. These receptors were taken from a female donor with breast cancer.

The rearrangement uses TRBV11-2 and TRBJ1-1, with D uncertain. With 0 bases removed from V and 4 bases from J, the gap between germline ends came to 12 bases. The CDR3 sequence is 15 residues long. Germline V CDR1 and CDR2: SGHAT, FQNNGV. CDR3 coding DNA: TGTGCCAGCAGCTTAGAAGCACCCCTGGGCACTGAAGCTTTCTTT. Translation: CASSLEAPLGTEAFF.

The chain recombines TRBV5-1 with TRBJ2-5; 10 bases match TRBD2. Looked up from germline, CDR1 is SGHRS and CDR2 is YFSETQ. The V gene end was trimmed by 3 bases and the J gene end by 0 bases; junction bases not matched to a gene: 5. The CDR3 length is 16 residues. In DNA form, the CDR3 reads TGCGCCAGCAGCTCGCAACTAGCGGGGAACCAAGAGACCCAGTACTTC. Translation gives CASSSQLAGNQETQYF.

This clonotype was detected only a few times. This chain links TRBV9 with TRBJ2-1; the D is unclear. Germline lookup yields CDR1 SGDLS and CDR2 YYNGEE. The V end was cut by 4 bases, the J end by 1 base, with 12 bases between. This CDR3 spans 15 amino acids. This CDR3 is CASSLLTGSYNEQFF. CDR3 nucleotides: TGTGCCAGCAGCCTTCTGACCGGTTCCTACAATGAGCAGTTCTTC.

The chain is built from TRBV12-3 or TRBV12-4 and TRBJ1-1; D gene uncertain. The CDR3 loop spans 12 amino acids. V was trimmed by 3 bases and J by 5 bases, leaving 7 bases between them. The CDR3 protein is CASSFWSTEAFF. In DNA form, the CDR3 reads TGTGCCAGCAGTTTCTGGAGTACTGAAGCTTTCTTT.

In this sample, this clonotype turned up many times. V usage is TRBV6-5 and J usage is TRBJ1-2; TRBD1 is a possible D gene (6 bases). Per germline, CDR1 MNHEY and CDR2 SVGAGI. This CDR3 contains 12 residues. V lost 6 bases, J lost 9 bases, and 14 bases lay in between. The CDR3 DNA sequence: TGTGCCAGCAGCTATACAGGGACTCGCTACACCTTC. Protein product: CASSYTGTRYTF.

The rearrangement joins TRBV28 to TRBJ1-2; 7 nucleotides line up with TRBD1. Germline V gene sequence: CDR1 MDHEN, CDR2 SYDVKM. The CDR3 is 12 amino acids. J gave up 7 bases and V 6 bases, and 5 bases lay outside the gene matches. The DNA for the CDR3 is TGTGCCAGCAGGGGGGACAGCCCTGGCTACACCTTC. Translation: CASRGDSPGYTF.

The CDR3, as DNA: TGCAGTGCTAGCACCGCATTTCACTATGGCTACACCTTC. Protein sequence: CSASTAFHYGYTF. V usage is TRBV20-1 and J usage is TRBJ1-2; D gene uncertain. Trimming removed 3 bases from V and 3 bases from J, with 11 bases in between. The CDR3 is made up of 13 amino acids. Germline CDR1 DFQATT, CDR2 SNEGSKA (reference sequence).

The genes are TRBV6-1 and TRBJ2-5; D is ambiguous. Germline V gene data show CDR1 as MNHNS and CDR2 as SASEGT. This CDR3 has 14 residues. Trimming took off 4 bases at V and 1 base at J, with 10 bases between the two ends. CDR3: CASSVGIFQETQYF. In nucleotides, the CDR3 is TGTGCCAGCAGTGTTGGGATTTTCCAAGAGACCCAGTACTTC.

The J gene is TRBJ1-1, the V gene TRBV20-1; D is perhaps TRBD1 (5 bases). The CDR3 spans 13 residues. V lost 2 bases to trimming and J lost 8 bases, with 15 bases between them. Looked up from germline, CDR1 is DFQATT and CDR2 is SNEGSKA (reference sequence). The chain's CDR3 is CSARSHLPGEAFF. DNA for the CDR3: TGCAGTGCTAGATCCCACCTGCCAGGGGAAGCTTTCTTT.

Only a few counts were recorded for this clonotype. The chain combines TRBV29-1 with TRBJ1-1; the D gene is possibly TRBD1 (6 bases). Germline V gene data show CDR1 as SQVTM and CDR2 as ANQGSEA. V shed 6 bases and J shed 7 bases, with 15 bases lying between them. This CDR3 spans 12 amino acids. CDR3 amino acids: CSVDRNDNEAFF. The CDR3 DNA sequence: TGCAGCGTCGACAGGAACGACAATGAAGCTTTCTTT. The full variable domain, in which reference TRBV29-1 and TRBJ1-1 provide the parts outside the CDR3, is SAVISQKPSRDICQRGTSLTIQCQVDSQVTMMFWYRQQPGQSLTLIATANQGSEATYESGFVIDKFPISRPNLTFSTLTVSNMSPEDSSIYLCSVDRNDNEAFFGQGTRLTVV.

The chain has TRBV7-2 and TRBJ2-5; 7 nucleotides line up with TRBD1. CDR1 and CDR2 from the germline V gene are SGHTA and FQGNSA. V was clipped by 2 bases and J by 5 bases; unmatched bases: 11. The CDR3 sequence is 16 residues long. CDR3 nucleotides: TGTGCCAGCAGCTTACAAGGGGGCGCGTACCCGGAGACCCAGTACTTC. This gives the protein CASSLQGGAYPETQYF.

This chain uses TRBV7-9 with TRBJ1-1; D is unclear. The germline gives CDR1 SEHNR, CDR2 FQNEAQ (reference sequence). Trimming pared 5 bases from V and 1 base from J, leaving 8 bases between. The CDR3 length is 13 residues. The CDR3 DNA reads TGTGCCAGCAGCCTTAGGGCGAACACTGAAGCTTTCTTT. Protein product: CASSLRANTEAFF.

This clonotype has ten or more counts. J is TRBJ1-1 and V is TRBV29-1, with D possibly TRBD1 on 5 matching bases. With 3 bases removed from V and 1 base from J, the gap between germline ends came to 9 bases. The CDR3 is made up of 13 amino acids. In germline, CDR1 is SQVTM, CDR2 ANQGSEA. The CDR3: CSVDHRQNTEAFF. CDR3 in DNA: TGCAGCGTTGATCACAGGCAGAACACTGAAGCTTTCTTT.

A note on this clonotype: Just one base apart from a much larger clone, this may be a read error. The rearrangement uses TRBV4-2 and TRBJ2-7, with D possibly TRBD2 on 7 matching bases. CDR1 is LGHNA and CDR2 is YNFKEQ in the germline V gene. The CDR3 covers 15 residues. CDR3 residues: CTSSQDRGGDYEQYF. The CDR3 bases are TGTACCAGCAGCCAAGATAGGGGGGGTGACTACGAGCAGTACTTC.

The chain employs TRBV3-1 and TRBJ2-5; no clear D gene. Trimming cost V 1 base and J 4 bases, with 13 bases left between them. Per the germline V gene, CDR1 is LGHDT and CDR2 is YNNKEL (reference sequence). This CDR3 is built from 15 residues. The CDR3 loop reads CASSQAGPRGETQYF. CDR3 coding DNA: TGTGCCAGCAGCCAAGCGGGCCCCCGAGGAGAGACCCAGTACTTC.

The V gene is TRBV5-6, the J gene TRBJ2-7; no definite D call. V gave up 2 bases and J gave up 5 bases, with 11 bases separating them. The length of the CDR3 is 13 residues. The germline V gene encodes CDR1 SGHDT and CDR2 YYEEEE. The CDR3 region is CASSFLLGHEQYF. DNA for the CDR3: TGTGCCAGCAGCTTTTTACTGGGCCACGAGCAGTACTTC.

The chain carries TRBV6-1 and TRBJ2-5, with 7 bases that match TRBD1. Looked up from germline, CDR1 is MNHNS and CDR2 is SASEGT. There are 14 residues in the CDR3. After removal of 6 bases from V and 5 bases from J, the junction contained 9 bases not matched to a gene. CDR3 coding DNA: TGTGCCAGCAGACCTAGACAGGGCCGGGAGACCCAGTACTTC. It is translated as CASRPRQGRETQYF.

This clonotype was detected many times. The rearrangement uses TRBV6-5 and TRBJ2-7, with 9 positions matching TRBD1. Trimming removed 9 bases from V and 2 bases from J; junction bases left unmatched: 17. This CDR3 is 17 amino acids long. CDR1 and CDR2 from the germline V gene are MNHEY and SVGAGI. The CDR3 DNA reads TGTGCCAGACGCCCGTACCATTCCGGACAGGGGACCTACGAGCAGTACTTC. Translating it yields CARRPYHSGQGTYEQYF.

The chain links TRBV5-1 to TRBJ2-7; 7 positions match TRBD1. Germline trimming cut 3 bases from V and 3 bases from J; bases unmatched to any gene: 3. Germline CDR1 SGHRS, CDR2 YFSETQ. The CDR3 is made up of 13 amino acids. CDR3 residues: CASSSGQNYEQYF. DNA for the CDR3: TGCGCCAGCAGCTCGGGACAGAACTACGAGCAGTACTTC.

This clonotype turned up a few times. The gene calls are TRBV29-1 and TRBJ2-5; TRBD2 aligns across 9 bases. CDR3 length: 14 amino acids. The V gene's germline CDR1 is SQVTM and CDR2 ANQGSEA. After removal of 4 bases from V and 7 bases from J, the junction contained 10 bases not matched to a gene. The CDR3 DNA sequence: TGCAGCGTTGTCGCAGCGGGGGGCGCGGGGACCCAGTACTTC. As protein: CSVVAAGGAGTQYF.

V usage is TRBV4-2 and J usage is TRBJ1-3; no clear D. Trimming cost V 1 base and J 3 bases, with 10 bases left between them. CDR3 size: 15 residues. The germline gives CDR1 LGHNA, CDR2 YNFKEQ. The CDR3 bases are TGTGCCAGCAGCCAAGCAGCCGGGGTTGGAAACACCATATATTTT. It specifies CASSQAAGVGNTIYF.

In its sample, this clonotype ranks as medium-sized (0.01 to 0.1%). The V and J genes are TRBV5-1 and TRBJ1-2, with D tentatively TRBD1 (5 bases). The length of the CDR3 is 15 residues. Germline assignment: CDR1 SGHRS and CDR2 YFSETQ. V was cut by 0 bases and J by 8 bases, with 17 bases left in between. Here the CDR3 reads CASSLGQGSVSGYTF. For the CDR3, the DNA is TGCGCCAGCAGCTTGGGTCAGGGTTCGGTTAGCGGCTACACCTTC.

The V gene is TRBV10-1, the J gene TRBJ2-3, with a tentative D call TRBD2 (6 bases). The CDR3 contains 15 residues. V was shortened by 3 bases and J by 1 base, with 11 bases between the two germline ends. Germline V gene data show CDR1 as WNHNN and CDR2 as SYGVQD (reference sequence). The CDR3: CASSESGVGTDTQYF. The CDR3 bases are TGCGCCAGCAGTGAATCGGGAGTGGGCACAGATACGCAGTATTTT.

V gene TRBV28 combines with J gene TRBJ2-1; maybe TRBD2 (6 bases). The V gene's germline CDR1 is MDHEN and CDR2 SYDVKM. The V end lost 2 bases, the J end lost 8 bases, and 16 bases lay between the germline ends. The CDR3 is made up of 15 amino acids. This CDR3 is CASSLREEVDDEQFF. CDR3 nucleotides: TGTGCCAGCAGTTTAAGGGAGGAAGTCGACGATGAGCAGTTCTTC. Full variable domain (remainder filled in from reference TRBV28 and TRBJ2-1): DVKVTQSSRYLVKRTGEKVFLECVQDMDHENMFWYRQDPGLGLRLIYFSYDVKMKEKGDIPEGYSVSREKKERFSLILESASTNQTSMYLCASSLREEVDDEQFFGPGTRLTVL.

This rearrangement joins TRBV5-1 to TRBJ2-3, with D maybe TRBD1 (6 bases). Germline-derived CDR1 and CDR2 are SGHRS and YFSETQ. CDR3 length: 14 amino acids. The V gene lost 4 bases and the J gene lost 2 bases, with 11 bases spanning the gap. CDR3 in DNA: TGCGCCAGCAGCCAAGGGGGTACCACAGATACGCAGTATTTT. This translates into CASSQGGTTDTQYF.

The chain combines TRBV5-1 with TRBJ1-1; no clear D. The CDR3 totals 13 residues. V was clipped by 7 bases and J by 4 bases, with 14 bases between them. Germline lookup yields CDR1 SGHRS and CDR2 YFSETQ. CDR3 nucleotide sequence: TGCGCCAGCCACGAGGGAGCCACCACTGAAGCTTTCTTT. It encodes CASHEGATTEAFF.

This clonotype was recorded a few times. J is TRBJ1-3 and V is TRBV25-1; D unresolved. The V end was cut by 1 base, the J end by 0 bases, with 16 bases between. Germline values: CDR1 MGHDK, CDR2 SYGVNS. This CDR3 has 18 residues. The CDR3 region is CASSESLRHPLSGNTIYF. In DNA, the CDR3 is TGTGCCAGCAGTGAATCACTCAGACACCCCCTCTCTGGAAACACCATATATTTT.

The rearrangement links TRBV11-3 to TRBJ2-7, with 8 bases lining up with TRBD2. The V gene end was trimmed by 3 bases and the J gene end by 4 bases; junction bases not matched to a gene: 11. The CDR3 runs to 16 residues. Germline V CDR1 and CDR2: SGHNT, YENEEA. The CDR3 reads CASSFGDPGLGYEQYF. The CDR3 DNA follows: TGTGCCAGCAGCTTCGGGGATCCGGGACTAGGTTACGAGCAGTACTTC.